Each of the 32 T cell receptor beta chains below was sequenced from the same sample in a study of T cell clones after liver transplantation. Here immunoSEQ multiplex PCR was the method, and the copy in TCRdb shows in-frame clones only, minus some. In the table there are nearly 55,000 clones, roughly 83% of which are singletons. The material sequenced was CD4+ T cells from blood, taken before liver transplant. These receptors originate from a human donor who received a liver transplant.

This chain joins TRBV18 and TRBJ2-7; 7 bases match TRBD1. The CDR3 runs to 13 residues. Germline assignment: CDR1 KGHSH and CDR2 LQKENI. The junction had 1 base not matched to a gene; V was cut back by 3 bases and J by 2 bases. The CDR3 reads CASSPQGAYEQYF. CDR3 in DNA: TGTGCCAGCTCACCTCAGGGGGCCTACGAGCAGTACTTC.

The chain is built from TRBV9 and TRBJ2-5; TRBD1 or TRBD2 may be the D gene (5 bases each). The germline V gene encodes CDR1 SGDLS and CDR2 YYNGEE. Trimming stripped 1 base from V and 4 bases from J, with 11 bases between. CDR3 length: 14 residues. This CDR3 is CASSVFRDGETQYF. For the CDR3, the DNA is TGTGCCAGCAGCGTATTCCGGGACGGAGAGACCCAGTACTTC.

The chain links TRBV10-3 to TRBJ2-5; maybe TRBD1 (6 bases). The CDR3 spans 11 residues. Germline V lookup: CDR1 ENHRY, CDR2 SYGVKD. V lost 8 bases, J lost 4 bases, and 8 bases lay in between. The CDR3 is CAIGGGETQYF. The CDR3 DNA sequence: TGTGCCATCGGGGGCGGAGAGACCCAGTACTTC.

The chain is built from TRBV5-1 and TRBJ2-3; no definite D call. Germline V CDR1 and CDR2: SGHRS, YFSETQ. CDR3 size: 15 residues. Trimming stripped 5 bases from V and 2 bases from J, with 15 bases between. CDR3 sequence: CASSTQVNPTDTQYF. The CDR3 nucleotides read TGCGCCAGCAGTACCCAGGTTAACCCCACAGATACGCAGTATTTT. Full variable domain (rest looked up from reference TRBV5-1 and TRBJ2-3): KAGVTQTPRYLIKTRGQQVTLSCSPISGHRSVSWYQQTPGQGLQFLFEYFSETQRNKGNFPGRFSGRQFSNSRSEMNVSTLELGDSALYLCASSTQVNPTDTQYFGPGTRLTVL.

The rearrangement links TRBV7-9 to TRBJ1-5; 11 bases map to TRBD1. The CDR3 extends over 16 amino acids. With 5 bases clipped from V and 0 bases from J, the junction kept 3 bases outside the gene matches. The germline gives CDR1 SEHNR, CDR2 FQNEAQ (reference sequence). CDR3 DNA sequence: TGTGCCAGCAGCCCCGGGACAGGGGGTAGCAATCAGCCCCAGCATTTT. It translates to CASSPGTGGSNQPQHF.

This clone was counted once. V usage is TRBV6-1 and J usage is TRBJ2-4; D may be TRBD1 (6 bases). The germline V gene has CDR1 MNHNS and CDR2 SASEGT. The CDR3 is 12 residues long. V was clipped by 4 bases and J by 10 bases, with 11 bases between them. CDR3 protein: CASSVRTAIQYF. The CDR3 coding sequence is TGTGCCAGCAGTGTTCGGACAGCTATTCAGTACTTC.

V usage is TRBV7-8 and J usage is TRBJ2-7; D unresolved. V was shortened by 5 bases and J by 4 bases, with 18 bases between the two germline ends. The CDR3 spans 15 residues. The germline CDR1 and CDR2 sequences are SGHVS and FQNEAQ. CDR3 region: CASSVRRQVRYEQYF. In DNA form, the CDR3 reads TGTGCCAGCAGCGTCCGTCGGCAGGTTAGGTACGAGCAGTACTTC.

The V call is TRBV30, the J call TRBJ2-3; D call uncertain. Trimming removed 3 bases at V and 3 bases at J, with 4 bases between. The CDR3 has 11 amino acids. Germline values: CDR1 GTSNPN, CDR2 SVGIG (reference sequence). CDR3 amino acids: CAWRGTDTQYF. CDR3 coding DNA: TGTGCCTGGAGGGGAACAGATACGCAGTATTTT.

The chain employs TRBV5-5 and TRBJ1-1; D is undetermined. CDR1 is SGHKS and CDR2 is YYEKEE in the germline V gene (reference sequence). CDR3 size: 13 residues. The V and J ends lost 2 bases and 4 bases respectively, with 9 bases between them. In nucleotides, the CDR3 is TGTGCCAGCAGCTTTAGTCAGATCACTGAAGCTTTCTTT. Its protein product is CASSFSQITEAFF.

This clone showed up just a few times. The chain's CDR3 is CASSQDIGTSGLAKNIQYF. For the CDR3, the DNA is TGTGCCAGCAGCCAAGATATCGGGACTAGCGGGTTAGCCAAAAACATTCAGTACTTC. This sequence joins TRBV4-2 and TRBJ2-4; 12 bases are a match to TRBD2. Trimming removed 0 bases from V and 0 bases from J; junction bases left unmatched: 6. Looked up from germline, CDR1 is LGHNA and CDR2 is YNFKEQ. The CDR3 has 19 amino acids.

J is TRBJ1-4 and V is TRBV6-6; D unclear. V dropped 6 bases and J dropped 7 bases, with 9 bases sitting between them. This CDR3 is 12 amino acids long. CDR1 and CDR2 (germline): MNHNY, SVGAGI (reference sequence). CDR3 region: CASRVASEKLFF. The CDR3 nucleotides read TGTGCCAGCAGAGTCGCAAGTGAAAAACTGTTTTTT.

The V call is TRBV14, the J call TRBJ2-3, with D possibly called TRBD1 or TRBD2 (5 bases each). Germline CDR1 SGHDN, CDR2 FVKESK. Deletions cut 1 base from V and 0 bases from J, with 5 bases between. The CDR3 loop spans 14 amino acids. CDR3 region: CASSQGGSTDTQYF. CDR3 coding DNA: TGTGCCAGCAGCCAAGGGGGGAGCACAGATACGCAGTATTTT.

In DNA form, the CDR3 reads TGTGCCAGCAGCCAAGTGGGGGGCGGAGGGGCCAACGTCCTGACTTTC. It codes for CASSQVGGGGANVLTF. The J gene is TRBJ2-6, the V gene TRBV4-2, with D perhaps assigned TRBD1 or TRBD2 (6 bases each). Per germline, CDR1 LGHNA and CDR2 YNFKEQ. Trimming stripped 1 base from V and 4 bases from J, with 11 bases between. This CDR3 spans 16 amino acids.

The chain uses TRBV4-3 and TRBJ1-3; D uncertain. Trimming left V 0 bases short and J 4 bases short, with 4 bases between. The CDR3 totals 13 residues. Looked up from germline, CDR1 is LGHNA and CDR2 is YSLEER. In DNA form, the CDR3 reads TGCGCCAGCAGCCAAGAGCCGGGAAACACCATATATTTT. Residues: CASSQEPGNTIYF.

The V gene is TRBV6-5, the J gene TRBJ2-3, with a tentative D call TRBD2 (6 bases). CDR1 is MNHEY, CDR2 SVGAGI, per germline. This CDR3 spans 15 amino acids. The V end was cut by 6 bases, the J end by 1 base, with 14 bases between. The CDR3 nucleotides are TGTGCCAGCAGCGCCGGGACTGGAGGCACAGATACGCAGTATTTT. Protein product: CASSAGTGGTDTQYF.

V and J are TRBV5-1 and TRBJ1-4; D may be TRBD1 (5 bases). The germline V gene has CDR1 SGHRS and CDR2 YFSETQ. The CDR3 totals 14 residues. Trimming removed 2 bases at V and 6 bases at J, with 11 bases between. In nucleotides, the CDR3 is TGCGCCAGCAGCTTCTGGGGCCGGGATGAAAAACTGTTTTTT. It translates to CASSFWGRDEKLFF.

The chain carries TRBV6-5 and TRBJ2-5; 8 bases match TRBD1. V gave up 8 bases and J gave up 3 bases; unmatched junction bases: 11. CDR3 length: 15 amino acids. In germline, CDR1 is MNHEY, CDR2 SVGAGI. The CDR3 spells CASVAGGAGEETQYF. CDR3 DNA sequence: TGTGCCAGCGTGGCAGGGGGCGCAGGCGAAGAGACCCAGTACTTC.

The CDR3 spells CASSYRRDKSYEQYF. CDR3 bases: TGTGCCAGCAGTTACAGGAGGGACAAGTCCTACGAGCAGTACTTC. This chain joins TRBV6-5 and TRBJ2-7, with D possibly being TRBD1 or TRBD2 (6 bases each). Trimming left V 2 bases short and J 1 base short, with 12 bases between. Germline V gene lookup returns CDR1 MNHEY and CDR2 SVGAGI. This CDR3 contains 15 residues.

This clone turned up a few times. V and J are TRBV7-9 and TRBJ2-7, with 10 bases fitting TRBD1. The trim removed 5 bases at V and 8 bases at J, leaving 18 bases unmatched. Germline V lookup: CDR1 SEHNR, CDR2 FQNEAQ (reference sequence). The CDR3 length is 17 residues. CDR3 sequence: CASSPYVTGTGAKKQYF. CDR3 bases: TGTGCCAGCAGCCCTTACGTCACCGGGACAGGGGCTAAAAAGCAGTACTTC.

This clone was detected a few times. V and J are TRBV27 and TRBJ1-1; no clear D. The ends were cut back, 0 bases at V and 0 bases at J, with 8 bases in the middle. The germline V gene has CDR1 MNHEY and CDR2 SMNVEV (reference sequence). This CDR3 region has 15 residues. The CDR3 loop is CASSLSGQMNTEAFF. The CDR3 region has the DNA TGTGCCAGCAGTTTATCAGGCCAGATGAACACTGAAGCTTTCTTT.

The chain combines TRBV7-9 with TRBJ1-6, with a possible D match to TRBD1 (6 bases). The CDR3 has 16 residues. The germline V gene has CDR1 SEHNR and CDR2 FQNEAQ (reference sequence). The ends were cut back, 4 bases at V and 7 bases at J, with 17 bases in the middle. The CDR3 spells CASSSVITGLNSPLHF. The CDR3 coding sequence is TGTGCCAGCAGCTCAGTGATCACAGGGCTAAATTCACCCCTCCACTTT.

This clone has just a few counts. The rearrangement uses TRBV6-5 and TRBJ1-4; TRBD1 is a possible D gene (5 bases). The CDR3 runs 14 residues. Trimming pared 5 bases from V and 2 bases from J, leaving 9 bases between. Looked up from germline, CDR1 is MNHEY and CDR2 is SVGAGI. The CDR3 DNA follows: TGTGCCAGCAGTGCAGGGCGGACTAATGAAAAACTGTTTTTT. Its protein is CASSAGRTNEKLFF.

This chain uses TRBV7-2 with TRBJ2-3; D gene ambiguous. V was clipped by 5 bases and J by 2 bases, with 8 bases between them. Germline CDR1 and CDR2: SGHTA and FQGNSA. The CDR3 has 13 residues. This chain's CDR3 is CASSRPPTDTQYF. Here the CDR3 DNA reads TGTGCCAGCAGCCGCCCCCCCACAGATACGCAGTATTTT.

The CDR3 spells CASTWGTGLFF. CDR3 bases: TGTGCCAGCACCTGGGGGACAGGGCTGTTTTTT. This chain uses TRBV2 with TRBJ1-4; 9 bases match TRBD1. Germline V gene lookup returns CDR1 SNHLY and CDR2 FYNNEI. This CDR3 has 11 amino acids. V shed 7 bases, J shed 14 bases, and the junction held 5 bases outside the gene matches.

J is TRBJ2-1 and V is TRBV5-1; 11 bases are a match to TRBD2. The CDR3 is made up of 16 amino acids. From germline, CDR1 is SGHRS and CDR2 YFSETQ. The J segment lost 2 bases and the V segment lost 0 bases, leaving 1 base of the junction unmatched. The CDR3 nucleotides read TGCGCCAGCAGCTTGGGACTAGCGGGGACCTACAATGAGCAGTTCTTC. Its protein product is CASSLGLAGTYNEQFF.

This chain links TRBV7-2 with TRBJ2-7, with D maybe TRBD1 (6 bases). Trimming shortened V by 6 bases and J by 3 bases, and 18 bases separated the two germline ends. The CDR3 covers 15 residues. CDR1 SGHTA and CDR2 FQGNSA come from the germline V gene. For the CDR3, the DNA is TGTGCCAGCAGTCAATTCCAGGGGACCCTCTACGAGCAGTACTTC. This sequence encodes CASSQFQGTLYEQYF.

V and J are TRBV28 and TRBJ2-7, with 7 bases lining up with TRBD2. This CDR3 spans 15 amino acids. The ends lost 3 bases at V and 4 bases at J; junction bases unmatched: 9. Germline V gene data show CDR1 as MDHEN and CDR2 as SYDVKM. For the CDR3, the DNA is TGTGCCAGCAGTTTGGGAGGGGCCGGGGATTACGAGCAGTACTTC. Amino acid sequence: CASSLGGAGDYEQYF.

The CDR3 DNA is TGTGCCAGCAGCTTCGTGGGACTAGCGGGAGGGTCGACGGACTACGAGCAGTACTTC. This translates into CASSFVGLAGGSTDYEQYF. The chain joins TRBV7-8 to TRBJ2-7; 16 bases are shared with TRBD2. The CDR3 is made up of 19 amino acids. Looked up from germline, CDR1 is SGHVS and CDR2 is FQNEAQ. V shed 3 bases, J shed 3 bases, and the junction held 11 bases outside the gene matches.

The chain employs TRBV25-1 and TRBJ1-5; tentative D call: TRBD1 (5 bases). The V and J ends lost 1 base and 3 bases respectively, with 13 bases between them. Germline CDR1 MGHDK, CDR2 SYGVNS. The CDR3 extends over 16 amino acids. As DNA, the CDR3 is TGTGCCAGCAGTGAATCCGGCCAGGGTTACAATCAGCCCCAGCATTTT. It translates to CASSESGQGYNQPQHF.

This sequence joins TRBV6-5 and TRBJ1-1; no clear D. The CDR3 contains 11 residues. V dropped 5 bases and J dropped 7 bases, with 8 bases sitting between them. Germline lookup yields CDR1 MNHEY and CDR2 SVGAGI. DNA for the CDR3: TGTGCCAGCAGTAACCGCCTTGAAGCTTTCTTT. Protein: CASSNRLEAFF.

The V call is TRBV18, the J call TRBJ1-1; D uncertain. The length of the CDR3 is 14 residues. The V end was cut by 2 bases, the J end by 4 bases, with 11 bases between. CDR1 is KGHSH, CDR2 LQKENI, per germline. The CDR3 nucleotides are TGTGCCAGCTCACCAGGCAGCGGTGTCACTGAAGCTTTCTTT. Translation gives CASSPGSGVTEAFF.

V is TRBV7-2 and J is TRBJ2-7, with 7 bases that match TRBD2. V lost 1 base to trimming and J lost 6 bases; unmatched junction nucleotides: 12. This CDR3 spans 16 amino acids. Germline assignment: CDR1 SGHTA and CDR2 FQGNSA. CDR3 sequence (DNA): TGTGCCAGCAGCTTAGAGATGGGAGGGCCTAGGGGCGAGCAGTACTTC. As protein: CASSLEMGGPRGEQYF. Drawing the rest from reference TRBV7-2 and TRBJ2-7, the complete variable domain is GAGVSQSPSNKVTEKGKDVELRCDPISGHTALYWYRQSLGQGLEFLIYFQGNSAPDKSGLPSDRFSAERTGGSVSTLTIQRTQQEDSAVYLCASSLEMGGPRGEQYFGPGTRLTVT.